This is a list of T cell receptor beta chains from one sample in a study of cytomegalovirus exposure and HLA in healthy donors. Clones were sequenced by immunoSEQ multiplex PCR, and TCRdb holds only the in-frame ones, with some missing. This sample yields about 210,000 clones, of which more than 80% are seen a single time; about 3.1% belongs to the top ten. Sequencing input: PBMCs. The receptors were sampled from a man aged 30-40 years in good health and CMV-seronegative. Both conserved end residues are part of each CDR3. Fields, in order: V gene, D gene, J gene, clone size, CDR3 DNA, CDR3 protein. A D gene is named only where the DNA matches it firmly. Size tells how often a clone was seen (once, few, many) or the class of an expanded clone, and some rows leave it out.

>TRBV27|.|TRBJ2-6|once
TGTGCCAGCAGTTTAGGGGCTGGGGCCAGCGTCCTGACTTTC
CASSLGAGASVLTF
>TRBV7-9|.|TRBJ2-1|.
TGTGCCAGCAGCTTAGGTCCGGGGGTATCCTACAATGAGCAGTTCTTC
CASSLGPGVSYNEQFF
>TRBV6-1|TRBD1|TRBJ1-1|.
TGTGCCAGCAGTGCCCGGACAGGGGGTGACACTGAAGCTTTCTTT
CASSARTGGDTEAFF
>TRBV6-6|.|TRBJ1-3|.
TGTGCCAGCAGTTACTCGGGCAGGGATGGAAACACCATATATTTT
CASSYSGRDGNTIYF
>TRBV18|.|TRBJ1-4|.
TGTGCCAGCTCACCAACTACGACGGACTCTAATGAAAAACTGTTTTTT
CASSPTTTDSNEKLFF
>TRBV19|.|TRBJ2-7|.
TGTGCCAGTAGTATCGCAGGGCTCTCCTACGAGCAGTACTTC
CASSIAGLSYEQYF
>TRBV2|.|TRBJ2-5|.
TGTGCCAGCAGTGAAAACAGTCAAGAGACCCAGTACTTC
CASSENSQETQYF
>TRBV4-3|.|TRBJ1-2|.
TGCGCCAGCAGACCCGACAGCGCCCGCGGCTACACCTTC
CASRPDSARGYTF
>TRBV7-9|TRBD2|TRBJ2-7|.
TGTGCCAGCAGCTTCATCAGCGGGGGGTTCGACGAGCAGTACTTC
CASSFISGGFDEQYF
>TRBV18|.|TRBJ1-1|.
TGTGCCAGCTCCACGAGAAACCGGGGTCCCGCTGAAGCTTTCTTT
CASSTRNRGPAEAFF
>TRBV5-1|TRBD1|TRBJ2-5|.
TGCGCCAGCAGCTTGCGGACAGGGGGGGGAGAGACCCAGTACTTC
CASSLRTGGGETQYF
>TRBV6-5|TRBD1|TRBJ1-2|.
TGTGCCAGCAGTTCGGGACAGGTCACAGGCTACACCTTC
CASSSGQVTGYTF
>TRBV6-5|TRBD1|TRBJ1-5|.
TGTGCCAGCAGTTACGGGACAGGGATTCAGCCCCAGCATTTT
CASSYGTGIQPQHF